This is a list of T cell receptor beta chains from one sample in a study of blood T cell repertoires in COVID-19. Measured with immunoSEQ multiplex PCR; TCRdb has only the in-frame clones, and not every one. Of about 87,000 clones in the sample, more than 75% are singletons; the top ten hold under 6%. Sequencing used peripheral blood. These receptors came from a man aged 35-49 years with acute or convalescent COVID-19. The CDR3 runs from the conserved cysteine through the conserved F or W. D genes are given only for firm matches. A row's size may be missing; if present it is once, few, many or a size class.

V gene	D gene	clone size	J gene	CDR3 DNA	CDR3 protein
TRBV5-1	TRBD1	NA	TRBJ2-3	TGCGCCAGCAGCGTGGGGGACAGGGGTACAGATACGCAGTATTTT	CASSVGDRGTDTQYF
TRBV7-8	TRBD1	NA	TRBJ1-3	TGTGCCAGCAGCTCCCCCACCGGGACAGGGAATGGAAACACCATATATTTT	CASSSPTGTGNGNTIYF
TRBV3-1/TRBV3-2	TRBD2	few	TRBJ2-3	TGTGCCAGCAGCCAAGACGGGCGGGGGGTAGGGCCGACAGATACGCAGTATTTT	CASSQDGRGVGPTDTQYF
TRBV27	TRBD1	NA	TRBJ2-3	TGTGCCAGCAGTTTATCGAGGACAGGAGATACGCAGTATTTT	CASSLSRTGDTQYF
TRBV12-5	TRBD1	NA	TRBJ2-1	TGTGCTAGTGGTTTTAAACCCATCGGACAGGGGGCGAACAATGAGCAGTTCTTC	CASGFKPIGQGANNEQFF
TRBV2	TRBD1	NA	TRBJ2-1	TGTGCCAGCAGCTCGGGACAGGGGGCTGAAAATGAGCAGTTCTTC	CASSSGQGAENEQFF
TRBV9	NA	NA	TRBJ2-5	TGTGCCAGCAGCGTAGAGGGAGAGAGTTGGGAGACCCAGTACTTC	CASSVEGESWETQYF
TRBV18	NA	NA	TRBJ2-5	TGTGCCAGCTCACCGGGGACTCCCTCCCAAGAGACCCAGTACTTC	CASSPGTPSQETQYF
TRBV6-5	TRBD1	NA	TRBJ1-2	TGTGCCAGCAGCCCCGGGACAGACTATGGCTACACCTTC	CASSPGTDYGYTF
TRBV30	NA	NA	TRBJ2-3	TGTGCCTGGCTACCCAGGGATACGCAGTATTTT	CAWLPRDTQYF
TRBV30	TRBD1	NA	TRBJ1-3	TGTGCCTGGAACAACAAGGGACAGGGGTATGGAAACACCATATATTTT	CAWNNKGQGYGNTIYF
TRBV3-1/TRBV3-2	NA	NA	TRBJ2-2	TGTGCCAGCAGCTCTACGGGGGAGCTGTTTTTT	CASSSTGELFF
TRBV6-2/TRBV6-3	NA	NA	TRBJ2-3	TGTGCCAGCAGTTACGGTCTGAGGGATACGCAGTATTTT	CASSYGLRDTQYF
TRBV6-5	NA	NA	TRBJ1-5	TGTGCCAGTACCTCGGGGGGCAGGCAGCCCCAGCATTTT	CASTSGGRQPQHF
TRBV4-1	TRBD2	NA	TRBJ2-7	TGCGCCAGCAGCCATGAAACTAGCGGGGGCTCCTACGAGCAGTACTTC	CASSHETSGGSYEQYF
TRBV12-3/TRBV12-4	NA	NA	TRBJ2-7	TGTGCCAGCAGTTTTGGAGGACCCTACGAGCAGTACTTC	CASSFGGPYEQYF
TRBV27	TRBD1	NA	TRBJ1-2	TGTGCCAGCAGCTTGACAGGGAATGGCTACACCTTC	CASSLTGNGYTF
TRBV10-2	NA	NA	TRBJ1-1	TGCGCCAGCCGGACGGGGGGCACTGAAGCTTTCTTT	CASRTGGTEAFF
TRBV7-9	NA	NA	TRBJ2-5	TGTGCCAGCAGCGGACAAGGTGCGACCCAGTACTTC	CASSGQGATQYF
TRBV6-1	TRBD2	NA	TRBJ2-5	TGTGCCAGCAGTGGAGGGGGACTAGCGGGACTCCGTTATGGGGAGACCCAGTACTTC	CASSGGGLAGLRYGETQYF
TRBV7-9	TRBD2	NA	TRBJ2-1	TGTGCCAGCAGCTTAAACCAGGGAGGGAGCTCCTACAATGAGCAGTTCTTC	CASSLNQGGSSYNEQFF
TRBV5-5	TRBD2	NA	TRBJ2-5	TGTGCCAGCAGCATTCCGGGACTAGCGGAAGAGACCCAGTACTTC	CASSIPGLAEETQYF
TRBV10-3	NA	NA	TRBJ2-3	TGTGCCACCCGACTGGGGACTAGCACAGATACGCAGTATTTT	CATRLGTSTDTQYF
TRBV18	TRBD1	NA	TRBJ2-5	TGTGCCAGCTCACAAACGGACAGGGTGGAGACCCAGTACTTC	CASSQTDRVETQYF
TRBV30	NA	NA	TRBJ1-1	TGTGCCTGGAGCCAAAACGGGGGAAAGGCTTTCTTT	CAWSQNGGKAFF
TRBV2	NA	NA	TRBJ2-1	TGTGCCAGCAGTGAAGACGCAGGGAATTACAATGAGCAGTTCTTC	CASSEDAGNYNEQFF
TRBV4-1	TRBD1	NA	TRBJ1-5	TGCGCCAGCAGCCAAGATTTGGGACAGGGCCACCAGCCCCAGCATTTT	CASSQDLGQGHQPQHF
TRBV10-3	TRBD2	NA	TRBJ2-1	TGTGCCATCAGTGGCATGGGCGGGACTAGCGGTTACAATGAGCAGTTCTTC	CAISGMGGTSGYNEQFF
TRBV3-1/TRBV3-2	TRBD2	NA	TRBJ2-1	TGTGCCAGCAGCCAAGGGGCCACTAGCGGGTACAATGAGCAGTTCTTC	CASSQGATSGYNEQFF
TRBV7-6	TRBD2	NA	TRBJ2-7	TGTGCCAGCAGCTTAGTTTCTAGCGGGGCGTCCTACGAGCAGTACTTC	CASSLVSSGASYEQYF
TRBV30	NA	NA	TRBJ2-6	TGTGCCTGGAGCGGTTACTGGGCCAACGTCCTGACTTTC	CAWSGYWANVLTF
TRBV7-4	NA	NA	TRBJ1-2	TGTGCCAGCAACCTGAGGACAGTCAGGGTAAGTGACTATGGCTACACCTTC	CASNLRTVRVSDYGYTF
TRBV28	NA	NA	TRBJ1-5	TGTGCCAGCACAACGGACATAGGATCTTATAGCAATCAGCCCCAGCATTTT	CASTTDIGSYSNQPQHF
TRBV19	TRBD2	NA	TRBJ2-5	TGTGCCAGTAGTACTACTAGCGGCGGCCAAGAGACCCAGTACTTC	CASSTTSGGQETQYF
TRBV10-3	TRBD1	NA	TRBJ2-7	TGTGCCATCAGTGAGCCTGGGACGGACAGGGGCTACGAGCAGTACTTC	CAISEPGTDRGYEQYF
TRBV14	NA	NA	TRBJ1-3	TGTGCCAGCAGCCAAGATCAGGGCAGGGCCGGAAACACCATATATTTT	CASSQDQGRAGNTIYF
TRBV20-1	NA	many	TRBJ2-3	TGCAGTGCTAGTAAGGACGGAGGATCTAGCACAGATACGCAGTATTTT	CSASKDGGSSTDTQYF